This T cell receptor beta chain appears in the sequencing data of a study of immune evolution from preneoplasia to lung adenocarcinoma. Findings of the study overall: Normal lung had highest clonality; later lesions appeared denser, more diverse.

With respect to this clone: Its specificity is not known.

The table came from immunoSEQ multiplex PCR; TCRdb's copy has only in-frame clones and leaves some out. This table has some 6,900 clones, approximately 73% appearing once. Patients had resection in Japan or China between 2014 and 2017. Trimming shortened V by 4 bases and J by 1 base, and 5 bases separated the two germline ends. The CDR3 is 14 amino acids. CDR1 and CDR2 (germline): SGHNT, YENEEA. The chain couples TRBV11-3 to TRBJ2-6, with D unclear. Sequencing was performed on FFPE lung adenocarcinoma in situ tissue. The TCR comes from an older donor with lung adenocarcinoma. The CDR3 DNA reads as TGTGCCAGCAGCTACGGTTCTGGGGCCAACGTCCTGACTTTC. The encoded protein is CASSYGSGANVLTF.